The 22 T cell receptor beta chains below were found in one sample sequenced in a study of CD8+ T cells in alopecia areata. Pooled cells of cutaneous lymph node origin were sorted on CD4, CD8alpha, NKG2D, NKG2ACE and other markers. RNA extraction was followed by reverse transcription into cDNA, which acted as the sequencing template. Assay: immunoSEQ multiplex PCR; the TCRdb copy retains only in-frame clones and omits some. The sample is made up of about 300,000 clones, none counted only once. The material sequenced was CD4+ T cells sorted from a lymph node. These receptors were collected from a C3H/HeJ mouse with alopecia areata. The strain's MHC type: H2-k.

This clone was counted only a few times. Here the gene names and germline are mouse. The CDR3 is cut off 4 residues early in the read; its end comes from the germline J gene. The V call is TRBV13-1, the J call TRBJ2-4; 7 bases are a match to TRBD1. Germline lookup yields CDR1 NSHNY and CDR2 SYGAGN. V gave up 5 bases and J gave up 2 bases; unmatched junction bases: 5. The CDR3 length is 14 residues. CDR3 bases read: TGTGCCAGCAGCCTCGGACAGGCTCAAAAC. This translates into CASSLGQAQN. The whole CDR3 sequence reads CASSLGQAQNTLYF.

This clone was counted only a few times. Mouse gene names apply. Read data end 4 residues before the CDR3 end; the end is taken from the germline J gene. Other DNA sequences in this specimen translate into the identical CDR3. This sequence joins TRBV13-3 and TRBJ2-5, with unresolved D. CDR1 is NNHDY and CDR2 is SYVADS in the germline V gene. The CDR3 runs 12 residues. The sequenced part of the CDR3 DNA is TGTGCCAGCAGTGATAAAGGGGAC. Translated, it gives CASSDKGD. The entire CDR3 protein reads CASSDKGDTQYF.

With respect to this clone: These gene names are mouse names. The CDR3 goes on 4 residues after the read ends, and that part is filled in from the germline J gene. The chain joins TRBV13-3 to TRBJ2-7, with 8 nucleotides matching TRBD1. Germline V lookup: CDR1 NNHDY, CDR2 SYVADS. Trimming took 8 bases from V and 0 from J; bases not matched to a gene: 4. This CDR3 region has 13 residues. CDR3 bases read: TGTGCCAGGACAGGGGCCAGCTCCTAT. Translation: CARTGASSY. The entire CDR3 is CARTGASSYEQYF.

This clone came up a few times. A much bigger clone sits one base away, suggesting this may be a read error. The gene names here belong to mouse. Within the sample, other DNA sequences also encode this same CDR3. The covered CDR3 bases are TGTGCCAGCAGTTCGGGACAGTAT. Residues: CASSSGQY. The full CDR3 sequence reads CASSSGQYEQYF. The chain has TRBV19 and TRBJ2-7; TRBD1 matches 7 bases. With the read ending 4 residues before the CDR3 end, the germline J gene is used to fill in that end. The germline V gene encodes CDR1 FNHDT and CDR2 SITEND (reference sequence). This CDR3 spans 12 amino acids.

Concerning this clone itself: The gene names given are mouse names. Other DNA sequences in the sample encode the same CDR3. The CDR3 reads CTCSGTGGFQDTQYF. The sequenced part of the CDR3 DNA is TGCACCTGCAGTGGGACTGGGGGATTCCAAGAC. V is TRBV1 and J is TRBJ2-5; 10 bases agree with TRBD2. With the read ending 4 residues before the CDR3 end, the germline J gene is used to fill in that end. V trimming: 4 bases; J trimming: 2 bases; junction bases outside the gene matches: 3. Germline V lookup: CDR1 NSQYPW, CDR2 LRSPGD (reference sequence). The CDR3 loop spans 15 amino acids.

Regarding this clone: Each gene name is a mouse one. The read ends 4 residues before the CDR3 terminus; that terminus is restored from the germline J gene. This rearrangement joins TRBV19 to TRBJ2-7; 11 bases line up with TRBD2. From germline, CDR1 is FNHDT and CDR2 SITEND (reference sequence). There are 15 residues in the CDR3. CDR3 loop: CASSISGTGGYEQYF. The DNA read from the CDR3 is TGTGCCAGCAGTATTTCTGGGACTGGGGGTTAT. Filled out from reference TRBV19 and TRBJ2-7, the complete variable domain reads GGIITQTPKFLIGQEGQKLTLKCQQNFNHDTMYWYRQDSGKGLRLIYYSITENDLQKGDLSEGYDASREKKSSFSLTVTSAQKNEMAVFLCASSISGTGGYEQYFGPGTRLTVL.

This clone was detected ten times or more. Germline and genes here are mouse. The read stops 4 residues short of the end of the CDR3; the missing end is completed from the germline J gene. This sample also contains other DNA sequences that code for the same CDR3. The J gene is TRBJ2-1, the V gene TRBV1, with 7 bases aligning to TRBD2. J gave up 3 bases and V 1 base, and 0 bases lay outside the gene matches. The germline V gene encodes CDR1 NSQYPW and CDR2 LRSPGD (reference sequence). This CDR3 region has 14 residues. CDR3 sequence reads: CTCSAGGGYAEQFF. The CDR3 bases that were read are TGCACCTGCAGTGCAGGGGGGGGCTATGCT. The entire variable domain, with the rest obtained from reference TRBV1 and TRBJ2-1, is as follows: VTLLEQNPRWRLVPRGQAVNLRCILKNSQYPWMSWYQQDLQKQLQWLFTLRSPGDKEVKSLPGADYLATRVTDTELRLQVANMSQGRTLYCTCSAGGGYAEQFFGPGTRLTVL.

Remarks on this clone: Gene names and germline match the mouse. The CDR3 is CATRGGPYEQYF. The CDR3 bases that were read are TGTGCCACCCGGGGGGGTCCCTAT. The V call is TRBV13-1, the J call TRBJ2-7; 7 nucleotides match TRBD2. The sequence runs out 4 residues before the end of the CDR3; the remainder is reconstructed from the germline J gene. There are 12 residues in the CDR3. Germline V gene lookup returns CDR1 NSHNY and CDR2 SYGAGN. Trimming at V came to 9 bases and at J to 2 bases, leaving 5 bases not matched to a gene.

There are a few counts of this clone. Mouse names are used for the genes. With the read ending 4 residues before the CDR3 end, the germline J gene is used to fill in that end. The chain has TRBV19 and TRBJ2-3; D might be TRBD2 (7 bases). The CDR3 totals 14 residues. Germline CDR1 and CDR2: FNHDT and SITEND (reference sequence). V lost 6 bases and J lost 0, with 11 bases in between. Incomplete CDR3 DNA: TGTGCCAGCACCCTGGGGGCTAGTGCAGAA. It translates to CASTLGASAE. The CDR3, in full, reads CASTLGASAETLYF.

Comment on this clone: Each gene name is a mouse one. Read coverage stops 4 residues before the CDR3 terminus; the germline J gene supplies the remainder. V gene TRBV13-1 combines with J gene TRBJ2-4; 7 bases are shared with TRBD1. The junction had 1 base not matched to a gene; V was cut back by 3 bases and J by 0 bases. CDR3 length: 14 residues. Per the germline V gene, CDR1 is NSHNY and CDR2 is SYGAGN. The sequenced part of the CDR3 DNA is TGTGCCAGCAGTGCACAGGGGAGTCAAAAC. Amino acids: CASSAQGSQN. The full-length CDR3 reads as CASSAQGSQNTLYF.

This clone was observed a few times. Mouse gene names and germline throughout. The read ends 3 residues early relative to the CDR3; the germline J gene fills the gap. This sample also contains other DNA sequences that code for the same CDR3. The chain links TRBV13-1 to TRBJ1-6, with a tentative D call TRBD1 (6 bases). TRBJ1-6 is marked as an open reading frame, function uncertain. Germline CDR1 reads NSHNY; CDR2 reads SYGAGN. The V end was cut by 5 bases, the J end by 0 bases, with 9 bases between. The CDR3 extends over 15 amino acids. The CDR3 sequence is CASSRTDSYNSPLYF. Incomplete CDR3 DNA: TGTGCCAGCAGCCGGACAGATTCCTATAATTCGCCC.

This clone has more than one count but fewer than ten. Germline and genes: mouse. The read ends 4 residues early relative to the CDR3; the germline J gene fills the gap. This chain uses TRBV17 with TRBJ2-7; the match to TRBD1 covers 7 bases. The CDR3 runs 15 residues. Per germline, CDR1 MNHDT and CDR2 YYDKIL. Incomplete CDR3 DNA: TGTGCTAGCAGTAGAGAAAGGAAACAGGGGTAT. Protein: CASSRERKQGY. The full CDR3 is CASSRERKQGYEQYF.

Comments on this clone: Germline and genes: mouse. Read sequence stops 4 residues before the CDR3 end, and the germline J gene provides the missing end. The chain couples TRBV13-1 to TRBJ2-1; the match to TRBD2 covers 11 bases. With V trimmed by 5 bases and J by 0 bases, 4 bases remained unmatched. CDR3 length: 16 amino acids. Per the germline V gene, CDR1 is NSHNY and CDR2 is SYGAGN. CDR3 sequence reads: CASRTGLGDNYAEQFF. The covered CDR3 bases are TGTGCCAGCAGAACGGGACTGGGGGATAACTATGCT.

A remark on this clone: Gene names are the mouse ones. The CDR3 extends 3 residues past the end of the read, so its final part is completed from the germline J gene. The J gene is TRBJ1-6, the V gene TRBV5, with TRBD1 as a possible D gene (5 bases). TRBJ1-6 has ORF status, its function being uncertain. Trimming cost V 0 bases and J 0 bases, with 9 bases left between them. CDR1 is LGHNA, CDR2 YNLKQL, per germline (reference sequence). The CDR3 sequence is 17 residues long. Incomplete CDR3 DNA: TGTGCCAGCAGCCAAGAGGGGGTGAATTCCTATAATTCGCCC. Its protein is CASSQEGVNSYNSP. In full, the CDR3 reads CASSQEGVNSYNSPLYF.

This clone was observed at least ten times. Here the gene names and germline are mouse. The read terminates 4 residues ahead of where the CDR3 ends, so the germline J gene completes it. J is TRBJ2-1 and V is TRBV19; D gene uncertain. The CDR3 is made up of 14 amino acids. Germline V gives CDR1 FNHDT, CDR2 SITEND (reference sequence). V was cut by 3 bases and J by 0 bases, with 7 bases left in between. CDR3 in amino acids: CASSKQYNYAEQFF. CDR3 DNA (partial): TGTGCCAGCAGTAAACAGTATAACTATGCT.

With respect to this clone: Gene labels here are mouse ones. The CDR3 goes on 4 residues after the read ends, and that part is filled in from the germline J gene. The V call is TRBV13-1, the J call TRBJ1-2, with 7 bases identical to TRBD1. Germline CDR1 NSHNY, CDR2 SYGAGN. This CDR3 is built from 17 residues. V shed 3 bases, J shed 3 bases, and the junction held 14 bases outside the gene matches. The DNA read from the CDR3 is TGTGCCAGCAGTGGCCCCACTCCGACAGGGAGGGACTCC. This encodes CASSGPTPTGRDS. The entire CDR3 is CASSGPTPTGRDSDYTF.

A remark on this clone: The listed genes are named as in mouse. The read terminates 4 residues before the CDR3 end, so the remaining end is supplied by the germline J gene. The J gene is TRBJ2-3, the V gene TRBV31, with 7 bases aligning to TRBD2. CDR1 GKSSPN and CDR2 SITVG come from the germline V gene. Trimming at V came to 3 bases and at J to 0 bases, leaving 6 bases not matched to a gene. CDR3 length: 15 amino acids. The covered CDR3 bases are TGTGCCTGGAGAGGACTGGTCTCTAGTGCAGAA. Protein product: CAWRGLVSSAE. The complete CDR3 protein is CAWRGLVSSAETLYF.

This clone was counted ten times or more. The gene names given are mouse names. The read ends 4 residues early relative to the CDR3; the germline J gene fills the gap. Different DNA sequences within this sample yield the same CDR3. The chain joins TRBV13-2 to TRBJ1-1, with 9 bases matching TRBD1. Trimming removed 0 bases from V and 3 bases from J; junction bases left unmatched: 0. CDR1 is NNHNN, CDR2 SYGAGS, per germline (reference sequence). This CDR3 comprises 14 residues. Partial CDR3 DNA: TGTGCCAGCGGTGATGGGACAGGGGACACA. This translates into CASGDGTGDT. The CDR3 as a whole reads CASGDGTGDTEVFF.

This clone has only a few counts. Mouse gene names apply. The read is 4 residues too short to cover the CDR3 end, so that end is filled in from the germline J gene. The chain combines TRBV1 with TRBJ2-1, with 8 bases identical to TRBD2. Germline assignment: CDR1 NSQYPW and CDR2 LRSPGD (reference sequence). V lost 0 bases to trimming and J lost 0 bases; unmatched junction nucleotides: 4. CDR3 length: 17 residues. The CDR3: CTCSAEMGGYNYAEQFF. The sequenced part of the CDR3 DNA is TGCACCTGCAGTGCAGAAATGGGGGGGTATAACTATGCT.

The sample holds a few counts of this clone. All gene names here are mouse names. The read falls 4 residues short of the CDR3 end, and the missing part is taken from the germline J gene. The same CDR3 arises from other DNA sequences in this sample as well. The rearrangement joins TRBV13-1 to TRBJ2-7; tentatively, D is TRBD2 (6 bases). CDR1 and CDR2 (germline): NSHNY, SYGAGN. CDR3 size: 13 residues. V was clipped by 1 base and J by 3 bases, with 8 bases between them. The DNA read from the CDR3 is TGTGCCAGCAGTGATACTGGGAGCTAT. Protein product: CASSDTGSY. The full CDR3 protein reads CASSDTGSYEQYF.

This clone has just a few counts. Gene names denote mouse genes. The read terminates 4 residues before the CDR3 end, so the remaining end is supplied by the germline J gene. This chain uses TRBV19 with TRBJ2-5, with 8 positions matching TRBD1. CDR1 is FNHDT, CDR2 SITEND, per germline (reference sequence). The CDR3 spans 13 residues. The CDR3 DNA, read in part, is TGTGCCAGCAGAATCAGGGGGCTGGAC. This translates into CASRIRGLD. The CDR3 as a whole reads CASRIRGLDTQYF.

Regarding this clone: The listed genes are named as in mouse. The CDR3 end falls 4 residues outside the read, so it is completed with the germline J gene. The V and J genes are TRBV13-2 and TRBJ1-2; D possibly corresponds to TRBD1 (5 bases). Germline CDR1 is NNHNN and CDR2 is SYGAGS (reference sequence). This CDR3 spans 13 amino acids. The V and J ends lost 8 bases and 0 bases respectively, with 11 bases between them. CDR3 DNA (partial): TGTGCCAGACGACAGCATGCAAACTCC. Amino acids: CARRQHANS. The whole CDR3 protein reads CARRQHANSDYTF.